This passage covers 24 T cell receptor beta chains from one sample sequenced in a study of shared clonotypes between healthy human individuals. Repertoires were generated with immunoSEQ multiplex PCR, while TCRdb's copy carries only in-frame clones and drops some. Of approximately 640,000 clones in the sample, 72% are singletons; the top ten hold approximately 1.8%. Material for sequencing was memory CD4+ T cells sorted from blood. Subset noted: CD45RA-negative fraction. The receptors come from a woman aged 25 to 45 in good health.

As DNA, the CDR3 is TGTGCCAGTAGTACAGGATTAAACTATGGCTACACCTTC. Its protein product is CASSTGLNYGYTF. This chain uses TRBV19 with TRBJ1-2, with D unresolved. The V and J ends lost 4 bases and 2 bases respectively, with 8 bases between them. Germline values: CDR1 LNHDA, CDR2 SQIVND (reference sequence). The CDR3 has 13 residues.

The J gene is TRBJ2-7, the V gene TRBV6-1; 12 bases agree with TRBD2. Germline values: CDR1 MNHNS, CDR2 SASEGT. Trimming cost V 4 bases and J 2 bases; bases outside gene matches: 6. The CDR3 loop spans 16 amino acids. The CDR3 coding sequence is TGTGCCAGCAGTGCCTCTAGCGGGAGGGCCGCCTACGAGCAGTACTTC. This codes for CASSASSGRAAYEQYF.

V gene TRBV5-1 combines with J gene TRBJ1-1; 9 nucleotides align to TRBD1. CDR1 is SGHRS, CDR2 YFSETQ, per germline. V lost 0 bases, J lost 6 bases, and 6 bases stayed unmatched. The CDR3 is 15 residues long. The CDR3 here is CASSLGDRDLAEAFF. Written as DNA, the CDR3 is TGCGCCAGCAGCTTGGGGGACAGGGATTTAGCTGAAGCTTTCTTT.

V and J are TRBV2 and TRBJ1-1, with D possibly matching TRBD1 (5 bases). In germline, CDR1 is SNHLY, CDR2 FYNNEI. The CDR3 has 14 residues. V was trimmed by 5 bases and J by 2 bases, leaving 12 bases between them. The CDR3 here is CASSYDSRNTEAFF. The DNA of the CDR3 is TGTGCCAGCAGTTACGACAGCCGTAACACTGAAGCTTTCTTT.

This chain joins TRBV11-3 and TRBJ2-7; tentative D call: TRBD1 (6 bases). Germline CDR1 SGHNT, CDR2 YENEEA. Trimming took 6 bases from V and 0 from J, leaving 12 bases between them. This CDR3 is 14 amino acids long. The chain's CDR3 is CASREDRCSYEQYF. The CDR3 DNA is TGTGCCAGCAGAGAGGACAGATGCTCCTACGAGCAGTACTTC.

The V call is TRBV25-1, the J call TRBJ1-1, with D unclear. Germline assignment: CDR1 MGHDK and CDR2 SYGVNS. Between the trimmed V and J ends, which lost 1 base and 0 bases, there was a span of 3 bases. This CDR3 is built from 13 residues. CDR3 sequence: CASSEWVNTEAFF. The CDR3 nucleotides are TGTGCCAGCAGTGAATGGGTGAACACTGAAGCTTTCTTT. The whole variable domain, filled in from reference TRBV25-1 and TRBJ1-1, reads EADIYQTPRYLVIGTGKKITLECSQTMGHDKMYWYQQDPGMELHLIHYSYGVNSTEKGDLSSESTVSRIRTEHFPLTLESARPSHTSQYLCASSEWVNTEAFFGQGTRLTVV.

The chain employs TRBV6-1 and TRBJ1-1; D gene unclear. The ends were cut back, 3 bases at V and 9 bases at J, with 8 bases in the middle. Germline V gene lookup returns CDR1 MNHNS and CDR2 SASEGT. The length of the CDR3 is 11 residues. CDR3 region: CASSELKKAFF. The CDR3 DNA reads TGTGCCAGCAGTGAGCTCAAAAAAGCTTTCTTT.

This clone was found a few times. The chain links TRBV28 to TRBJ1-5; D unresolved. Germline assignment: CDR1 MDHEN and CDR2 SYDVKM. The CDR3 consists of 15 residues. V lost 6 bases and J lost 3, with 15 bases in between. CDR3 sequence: CASSSPGFVNQPQHF. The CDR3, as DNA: TGTGCCAGCAGCTCCCCGGGGTTCGTCAATCAGCCCCAGCATTTT.

The CDR3 nucleotides are TGTGCCAGCATAGCCACCATTCAGGCACCCAATGAGCAGTTCTTC. Translating it yields CASIATIQAPNEQFF. This chain joins TRBV6-1 and TRBJ2-1; D is undetermined. The CDR3 loop spans 15 amino acids. CDR1 MNHNS and CDR2 SASEGT come from the germline V gene. V was cut by 7 bases and J by 6 bases, with 19 bases left in between.

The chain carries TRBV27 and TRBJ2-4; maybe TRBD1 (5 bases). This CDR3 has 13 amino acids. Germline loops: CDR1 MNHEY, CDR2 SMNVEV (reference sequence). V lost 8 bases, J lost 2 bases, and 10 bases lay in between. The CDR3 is CASGAGSKNIQYF. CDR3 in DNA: TGTGCCAGCGGGGCAGGGTCCAAAAACATTCAGTACTTC.

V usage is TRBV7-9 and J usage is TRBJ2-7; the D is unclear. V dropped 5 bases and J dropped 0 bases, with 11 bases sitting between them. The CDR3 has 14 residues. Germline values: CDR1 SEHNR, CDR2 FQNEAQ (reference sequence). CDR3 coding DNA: TGTGCCAGCAGCCGGTCACAGACCTCCTACGAGCAGTACTTC. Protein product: CASSRSQTSYEQYF. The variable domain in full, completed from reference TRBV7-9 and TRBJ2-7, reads DTGVSQNPRHKITKRGQNVTFRCDPISEHNRLYWYRQTLGQGPEFLTYFQNEAQLEKSRLLSDRFSAERPKGSFSTLEIQRTEQGDSAMYLCASSRSQTSYEQYFGPGTRLTVT.

CDR3 DNA sequence: TGTGCCAGCACCGAAAGGGCTAGCGGGAGACGGGAGACCCAGTACTTC. Encoded protein: CASTERASGRRETQYF. The chain carries TRBV2 and TRBJ2-5; TRBD2 matches at 10 bases. Germline V gene lookup returns CDR1 SNHLY and CDR2 FYNNEI. V gave up 7 bases and J gave up 5 bases; unmatched junction bases: 13. The CDR3 covers 16 residues.

CDR3 DNA: TGCGCCAGCAGCCATACGGATAGAGAGGATGAGCAGTTCTTC. Protein sequence: CASSHTDREDEQFF. This chain uses TRBV4-1 with TRBJ2-1; D unresolved. The CDR3 runs 14 residues. V lost 3 bases, J lost 8 bases, and 14 bases lay in between. CDR1 and CDR2 (germline): MGHRA, YSYEKL.

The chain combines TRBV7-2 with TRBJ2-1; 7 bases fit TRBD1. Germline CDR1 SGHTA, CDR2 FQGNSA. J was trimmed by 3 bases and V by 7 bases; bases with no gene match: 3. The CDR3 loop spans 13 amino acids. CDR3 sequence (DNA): TGTGCCAGCAACACAGGGGTCTACAATGAGCAGTTCTTC. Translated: CASNTGVYNEQFF.

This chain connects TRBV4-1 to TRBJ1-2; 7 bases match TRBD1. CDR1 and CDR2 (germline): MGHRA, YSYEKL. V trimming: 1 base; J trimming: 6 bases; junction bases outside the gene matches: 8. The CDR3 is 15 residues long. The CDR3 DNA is TGCGCCAGCAGCCAAGTTGGGTCAGGGGGGGATGGCTACACCTTC. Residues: CASSQVGSGGDGYTF.

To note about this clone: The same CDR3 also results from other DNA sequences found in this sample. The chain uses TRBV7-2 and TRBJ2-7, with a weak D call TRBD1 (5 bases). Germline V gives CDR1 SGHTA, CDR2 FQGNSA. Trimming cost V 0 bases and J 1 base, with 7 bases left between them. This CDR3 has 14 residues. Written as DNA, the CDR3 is TGTGCCAGCAGCTTAGCTTCAGGGTCCTACGAGCAGTACTTC. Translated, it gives CASSLASGSYEQYF. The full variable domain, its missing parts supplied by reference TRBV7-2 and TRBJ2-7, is GAGVSQSPSNKVTEKGKDVELRCDPISGHTALYWYRQSLGQGLEFLIYFQGNSAPDKSGLPSDRFSAERTGGSVSTLTIQRTQQEDSAVYLCASSLASGSYEQYFGPGTRLTVT.

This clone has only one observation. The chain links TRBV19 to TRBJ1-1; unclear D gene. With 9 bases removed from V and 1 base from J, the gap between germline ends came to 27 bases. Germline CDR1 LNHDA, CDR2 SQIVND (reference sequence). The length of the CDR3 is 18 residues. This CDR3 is CASIALTGDWSPNTEAFF. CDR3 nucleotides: TGTGCCAGCATCGCGCTTACGGGAGACTGGTCGCCGAACACTGAAGCTTTCTTT.

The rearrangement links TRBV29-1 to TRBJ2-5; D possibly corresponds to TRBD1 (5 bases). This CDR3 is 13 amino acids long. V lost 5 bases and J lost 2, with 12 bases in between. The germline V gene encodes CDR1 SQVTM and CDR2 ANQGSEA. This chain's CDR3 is CSVHKQEQETQYF. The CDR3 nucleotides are TGCAGCGTTCACAAACAGGAGCAAGAGACCCAGTACTTC.

The CDR3 sequence is CSATSGSYEQYF. DNA for the CDR3: TGCAGCGCCACTAGCGGGAGTTACGAGCAGTACTTC. The J gene is TRBJ2-7, the V gene TRBV29-1; 11 bases are a match to TRBD2. The ends lost 7 bases at V and 4 bases at J; junction bases unmatched: 3. The CDR3 is 12 residues long. CDR1 and CDR2 (germline): SQVTM, ANQGSEA.

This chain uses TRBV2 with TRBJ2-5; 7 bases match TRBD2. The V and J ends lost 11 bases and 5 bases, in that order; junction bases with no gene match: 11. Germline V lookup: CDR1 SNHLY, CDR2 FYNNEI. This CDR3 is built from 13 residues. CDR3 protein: CAGLAALKETQYF. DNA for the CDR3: TGTGCCGGTCTAGCGGCCCTTAAGGAGACCCAGTACTTC.

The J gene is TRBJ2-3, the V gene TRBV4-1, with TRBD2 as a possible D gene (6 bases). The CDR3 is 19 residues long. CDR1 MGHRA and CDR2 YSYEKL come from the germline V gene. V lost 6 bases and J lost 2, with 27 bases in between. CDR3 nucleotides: TGCGCCAGCAGGGGTTCGAGGGAGGCACTACTTATGTTCACAGATACGCAGTATTTT. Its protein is CASRGSREALLMFTDTQYF.

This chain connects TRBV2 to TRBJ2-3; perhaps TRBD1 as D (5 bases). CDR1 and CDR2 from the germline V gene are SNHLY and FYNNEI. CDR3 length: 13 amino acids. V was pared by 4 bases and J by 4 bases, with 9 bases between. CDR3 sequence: CASSGVGADTQYF. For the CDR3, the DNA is TGTGCCAGCAGTGGAGTAGGGGCAGATACGCAGTATTTT. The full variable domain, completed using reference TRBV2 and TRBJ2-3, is EPEVTQTPSHQVTQMGQEVILRCVPISNHLYFYWYRQILGQKVEFLVSFYNNEISEKSEIFDDQFSVERPDGSNFTLKIRSTKLEDSAMYFCASSGVGADTQYFGPGTRLTVL.

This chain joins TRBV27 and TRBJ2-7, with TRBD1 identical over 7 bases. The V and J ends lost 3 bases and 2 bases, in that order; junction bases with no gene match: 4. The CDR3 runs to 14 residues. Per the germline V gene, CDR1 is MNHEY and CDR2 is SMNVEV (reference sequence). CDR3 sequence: CASSFWTGPYEQYF. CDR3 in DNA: TGTGCCAGCAGTTTTTGGACAGGACCCTACGAGCAGTACTTC.

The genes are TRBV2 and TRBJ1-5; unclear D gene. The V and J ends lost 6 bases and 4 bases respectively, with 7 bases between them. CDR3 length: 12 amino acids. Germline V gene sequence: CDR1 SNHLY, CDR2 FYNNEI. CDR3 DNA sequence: TGTGCCAGCAGGATGGGGAATCAGCCCCAGCATTTT. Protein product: CASRMGNQPQHF.